This entry describes one T cell receptor (beta chain). Sequence at one end of the junction differs from germline and may be a read error. The sample belongs to a study of cytomegalovirus exposure and HLA in healthy donors. In the study overall: A prior analysis found roughly 110 million unique TCR beta sequences from 170 million or so T cells.

PCR employed 60 Vbeta and 13 Jbeta primers. Here immunoSEQ multiplex PCR was the method, and the copy in TCRdb shows in-frame clones only, minus some. The table has 180,000 or so clones, approximately 80% seen once. The length of the CDR3 is 13 residues. Germline V gene lookup returns CDR1 SEHNR and CDR2 FQNEAQ (reference sequence). This sequence originates from a woman aged 18 to 35 in good health and CMV-seropositive. Sequencing was carried out using PBMCs. The chain couples TRBV7-9 to TRBJ1-2, with D maybe TRBD1 (6 bases). The CDR3 loop reads CSSSRTAFYGYTF. The CDR3 coding sequence is TGTTCCAGCAGTCGGACAGCGTTCTATGGCTACACCTTC.